Following are 4 T cell receptor beta chains from one sample sequenced in a study of blood T cell repertoires in COVID-19. Profiled with immunoSEQ multiplex PCR; TCRdb holds only in-frame clones, not every one. The profile shows some 63,000 clones, 85% of them singletons. The sequenced sample consisted of peripheral blood. These receptors were collected from a human donor in a cohort sampled during active COVID-19.

The V gene is TRBV7-2, the J gene TRBJ2-5; D might be TRBD2 (6 bases). Trimming removed 3 bases from V and 3 bases from J, with 17 bases in between. The germline V gene has CDR1 SGHTA and CDR2 FQGNSA. The CDR3 totals 16 residues. The CDR3 here is CASSFELGRGKETQYF. The CDR3, as DNA: TGTGCCAGCAGCTTCGAGTTAGGGCGGGGCAAAGAGACCCAGTACTTC.

The V and J genes are TRBV6-6 and TRBJ2-6; 8 bases are shared with TRBD1. V trimming: 5 bases; J trimming: 3 bases; junction bases outside the gene matches: 15. Germline V lookup: CDR1 MNHNY, CDR2 SVGAGI (reference sequence). The CDR3 loop spans 19 amino acids. As DNA, the CDR3 is TGTGCCAGCAGTCTCCGCAGGGGGCCATTACAATATGGGGCCAACGTCCTGACTTTC. It encodes CASSLRRGPLQYGANVLTF.

This clone has just a few counts. The rearrangement uses TRBV19 and TRBJ2-1; TRBD2 agrees at 8 bases. With V trimmed by 4 bases and J by 4 bases, 6 bases remained unmatched. The V gene's germline CDR1 is LNHDA and CDR2 SQIVND (reference sequence). The CDR3 totals 15 residues. Here the CDR3 reads CASSTGLASYNEQFF. CDR3 bases: TGTGCCAGTAGTACAGGACTAGCTTCTTACAATGAGCAGTTCTTC.

The chain recombines TRBV6-2 or TRBV6-3 with TRBJ2-1; 7 bases agree with TRBD2. CDR1 MNHEY and CDR2 SVGEGT come from the germline V gene. The CDR3 loop spans 17 amino acids. V lost 6 bases and J lost 6; bases outside the gene matches: 17. The CDR3 nucleotides are TGTGCCAGCAGCCCTTCGCTTCTAGCGGAGAGGGGCAATGAGCAGTTCTTC. Amino acid sequence: CASSPSLLAERGNEQFF.